This record concerns one T cell receptor beta chain sequence. Its target is unknown. Donors had nominal health at sampling but likely had unrecorded immune exposures. Primers included in the PCR were 60 Vbeta and 13 Jbeta primers. Repertoires were generated with immunoSEQ multiplex PCR, while TCRdb's copy carries only in-frame clones and drops some. The sample has tens of thousands of clones, about four fifths seen once; the top ten hold 1.7%. This sample is part of a study of cytomegalovirus exposure and HLA in healthy donors. Overall study findings and caveats: In vitro checks showed that three CMV-associated chains really do target CMV antigens.

The CDR3 consists of 15 residues. V was pared by 0 bases and J by 7 bases, with 11 bases between. The germline gives CDR1 SGDLS, CDR2 YYNGEE. Material for sequencing was PBMCs. The chain recombines TRBV9 with TRBJ1-6, with D maybe TRBD1 (6 bases). This TCR was recovered from a middle-aged man in good health and CMV-seronegative. CDR3 in DNA: TGTGCCAGCAGCGTAGAGGGGGGGCTGAATTCACCCCTCCACTTT. Translation: CASSVEGGLNSPLHF.